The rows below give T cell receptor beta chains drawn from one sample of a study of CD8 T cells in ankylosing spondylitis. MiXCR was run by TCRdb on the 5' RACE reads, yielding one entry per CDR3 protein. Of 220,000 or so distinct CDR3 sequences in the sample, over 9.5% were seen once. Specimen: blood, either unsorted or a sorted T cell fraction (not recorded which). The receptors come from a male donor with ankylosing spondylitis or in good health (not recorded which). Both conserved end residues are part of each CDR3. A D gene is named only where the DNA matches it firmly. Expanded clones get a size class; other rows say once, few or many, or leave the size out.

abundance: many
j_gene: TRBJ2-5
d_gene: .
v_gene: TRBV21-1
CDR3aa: CASSKAGLLGGETQYF
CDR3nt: TGTGCCAGCAGCAAAGCGGGGCTCCTAGGAGGGGAGACCCAGTACTTC

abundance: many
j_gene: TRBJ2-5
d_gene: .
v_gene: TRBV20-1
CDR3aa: CSARQTETQYF
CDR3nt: TGCAGTGCTAGGCAGACAGAGACCCAGTACTTC

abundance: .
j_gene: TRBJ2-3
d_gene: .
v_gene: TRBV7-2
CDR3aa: CASSLEGGGRDTQYF
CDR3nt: TGTGCCAGCAGCTTAGAAGGGGGGGGCCGGGATACGCAGTATTTT

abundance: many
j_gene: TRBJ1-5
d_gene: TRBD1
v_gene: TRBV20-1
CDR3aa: CSASDRVGNQPQHF
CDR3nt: TGCAGTGCTAGTGACAGGGTAGGCAATCAGCCCCAGCATTTT

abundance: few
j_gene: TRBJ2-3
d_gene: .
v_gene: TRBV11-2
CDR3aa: CASSLDLVRADTQYF
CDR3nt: TGTGCCAGCAGCTTAGATTTGGTAAGGGCCGATACGCAGTATTTT

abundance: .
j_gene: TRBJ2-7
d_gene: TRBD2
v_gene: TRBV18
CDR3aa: CASSGGGTNTLTYEQYF
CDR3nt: TGTGCCAGCTCAGGGGGGGGAACAAACACCCTTACTTACGAGCAGTACTTC

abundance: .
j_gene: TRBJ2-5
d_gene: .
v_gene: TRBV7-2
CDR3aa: CASSPSPSGTQYF
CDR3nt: TGTGCCAGCAGCCCAAGTCCCTCGGGGACCCAGTACTTC

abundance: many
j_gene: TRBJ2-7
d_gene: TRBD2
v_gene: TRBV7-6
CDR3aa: CASSLFTPAGASSYEQYF
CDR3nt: TGTGCCAGCAGCCTCTTCACCCCAGCGGGAGCGAGCTCCTACGAGCAGTACTTC

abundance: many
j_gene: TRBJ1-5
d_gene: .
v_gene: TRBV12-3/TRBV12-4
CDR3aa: CASSLQGQPQHF
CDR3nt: TGTGCCAGCAGTCTACAGGGTCAGCCCCAGCATTTT

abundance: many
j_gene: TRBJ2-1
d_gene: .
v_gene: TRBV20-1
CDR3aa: CAGIRSYNEQFF
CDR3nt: TGCGCCGGGATTCGCTCCTACAATGAGCAGTTCTTC

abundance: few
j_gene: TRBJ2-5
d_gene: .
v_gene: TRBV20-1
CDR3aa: CSVAPSVAELQETQYF
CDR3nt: TGCAGTGTCGCACCGTCGGTAGCGGAACTTCAAGAGACCCAGTACTTC

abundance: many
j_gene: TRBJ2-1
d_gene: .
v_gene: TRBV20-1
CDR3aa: CSALRLVARSEQFF
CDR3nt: TGCAGTGCCTTAAGACTAGTAGCCAGAAGTGAGCAGTTCTTC

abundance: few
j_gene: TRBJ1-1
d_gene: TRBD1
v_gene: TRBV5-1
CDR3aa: CASDGGQGAVGEAFF
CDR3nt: TGCGCCAGCGATGGGGGACAGGGGGCGGTTGGTGAAGCTTTCTTT

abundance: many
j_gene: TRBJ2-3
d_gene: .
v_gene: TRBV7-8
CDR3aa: CASSLGGGPTSTDTQYF
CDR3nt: TGTGCCAGCAGCTTAGGCGGGGGCCCGACTAGCACAGATACGCAGTATTTT

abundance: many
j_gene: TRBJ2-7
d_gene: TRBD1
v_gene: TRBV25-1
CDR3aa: CASSGGQGAYEQYF
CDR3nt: TGTGCCAGCAGTGGGGGACAGGGGGCTTACGAGCAGTACTTC

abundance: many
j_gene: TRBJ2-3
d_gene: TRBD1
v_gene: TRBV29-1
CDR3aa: CSVPGTGTDTQYF
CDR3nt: TGCAGCGTCCCCGGGACAGGCACAGATACGCAGTATTTT

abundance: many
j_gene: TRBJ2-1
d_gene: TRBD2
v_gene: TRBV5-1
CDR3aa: CASSIGLAGHNEQFF
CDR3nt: TGCGCCAGCAGCATCGGACTAGCGGGTCACAATGAGCAGTTCTTC

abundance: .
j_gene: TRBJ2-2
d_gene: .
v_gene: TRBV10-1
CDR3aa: CASSESKGPGELFF
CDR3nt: TGCGCCAGCAGTGAGTCTAAGGGTCCCGGGGAGCTGTTTTTT

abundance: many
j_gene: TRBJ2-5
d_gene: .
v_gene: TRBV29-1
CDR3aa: CSVLGLGGKTQYF
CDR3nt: TGCAGCGTCCTAGGCTTAGGGGGGAAGACCCAGTACTTC

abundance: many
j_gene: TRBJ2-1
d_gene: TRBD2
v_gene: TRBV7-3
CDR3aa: CASSLIPSGGKSSYNEQFF
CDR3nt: TGTGCCAGCAGCTTAATTCCTAGCGGGGGGAAAAGCTCCTACAATGAGCAGTTCTTC

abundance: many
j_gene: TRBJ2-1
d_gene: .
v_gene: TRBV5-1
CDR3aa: CASSLENEQFF
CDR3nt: TGCGCCAGCAGCTTAGAAAATGAGCAGTTCTTC

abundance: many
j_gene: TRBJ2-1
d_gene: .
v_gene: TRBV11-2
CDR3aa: CASPRELF
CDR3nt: TGTGCCAGCCCTCGGGAACTCTTC

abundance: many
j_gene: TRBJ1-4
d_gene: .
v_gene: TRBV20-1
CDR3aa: CSAPRSANEKLFF
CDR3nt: TGCAGTGCCCCGCGGTCGGCTAATGAAAAACTGTTTTTT

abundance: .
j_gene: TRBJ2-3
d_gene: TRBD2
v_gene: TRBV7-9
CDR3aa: CASSLINSGGDSDTQYF
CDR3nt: TGTGCCAGCAGCTTAATTAACAGCGGGGGGGACTCAGATACGCAGTATTTT

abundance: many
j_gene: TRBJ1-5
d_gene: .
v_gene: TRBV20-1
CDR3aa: CSATVGSNQPQHF
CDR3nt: TGCAGTGCTACGGTTGGTAGCAATCAGCCCCAGCATTTT

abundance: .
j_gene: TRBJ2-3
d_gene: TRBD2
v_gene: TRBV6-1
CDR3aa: CASLGLAGATDTQYF
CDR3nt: TGTGCCAGCCTAGGGCTAGCGGGGGCAACAGATACGCAGTATTTT

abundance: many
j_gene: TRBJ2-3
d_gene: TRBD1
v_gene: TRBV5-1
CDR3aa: CASSLGGTGNTDTQYF
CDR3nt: TGCGCCAGCAGCTTGGGCGGGACAGGGAACACAGATACGCAGTATTTT

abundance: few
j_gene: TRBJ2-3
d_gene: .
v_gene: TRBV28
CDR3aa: CASIRRVPDTQYF
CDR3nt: TGTGCCAGCATTCGGCGGGTACCTGATACGCAGTATTTT

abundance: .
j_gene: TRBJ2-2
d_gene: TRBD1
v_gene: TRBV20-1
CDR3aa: CSATIPITGGDTGELFF
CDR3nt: TGCAGTGCTACCATACCAATAACAGGGGGCGACACCGGGGAGCTGTTTTTT

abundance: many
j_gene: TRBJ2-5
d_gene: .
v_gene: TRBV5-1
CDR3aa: CASSLVLGQQETQYF
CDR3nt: TGCGCCAGCAGCTTAGTCCTGGGACAACAAGAGACCCAGTACTTC

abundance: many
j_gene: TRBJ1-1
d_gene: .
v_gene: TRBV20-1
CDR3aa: CRGYKGDTEAFF
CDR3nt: TGCAGGGGGTACAAGGGGGACACTGAAGCTTTCTTT

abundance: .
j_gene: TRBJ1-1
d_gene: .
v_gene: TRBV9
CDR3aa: CASSVLASTEAFF
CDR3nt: TGTGCCAGCAGCGTATTGGCGAGCACTGAAGCTTTCTTT

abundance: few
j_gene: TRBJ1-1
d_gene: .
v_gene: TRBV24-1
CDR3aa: CATSDRSGVTEAFF
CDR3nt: TGTGCCACCAGTGATCGCTCAGGGGTGACTGAAGCTTTCTTT

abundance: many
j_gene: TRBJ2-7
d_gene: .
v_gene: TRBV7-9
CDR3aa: CASSVSLGLYEQYF
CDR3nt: TGTGCCAGCAGCGTAAGCCTTGGACTCTACGAGCAGTACTTC

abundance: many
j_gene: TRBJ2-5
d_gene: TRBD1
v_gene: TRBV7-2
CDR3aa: CASSWGTGYQETQYF
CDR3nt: TGTGCCAGCAGCTGGGGGACAGGGTACCAAGAGACCCAGTACTTC